This entry lists 18 T cell receptor beta chains sequenced from one sample in a study of human T cells and chemical hapten exposure (dated by TCRdb to 2020 to 2023). The label giving this sample's time point can be read as: patch test 1, 2 weeks after DPC sensitization. The treatment or condition label for this specimen denotes: therapeutic diphenylcyclopropenone sensitization with weekly scalp DPC. The library came from RACE. Instrument used: NextSeq 500. TCRdb applied fastp at Q25 and MiXCR to the public reads, then kept only in-frame beta chains. When rows share a CDR3 protein, they turn into one entry using the most common DNA and genes. Counted in this sample were about 80,000 distinct CDR3 sequences; over 6% of them appeared once. 1.5% to 1.7% of the sample comes from the top ten. The source was whole blood, collected in connection with sensitization to the hapten diphenylcyclopropenone (DPC). The receptors here all came from a woman in her 30s with alopecia areata. Some clones in this sample may be carry-over from other donors' samples.

This clonotype was detected only a few times. CDR3 protein: CASSLRGTPNEKLFF. As DNA, the CDR3 is TGTGCCAGCAGTTTGAGGGGGACCCCTAATGAAAAACTGTTTTTT. V usage is TRBV12-3 or TRBV12-4 and J usage is TRBJ1-4; D might be TRBD1 (6 bases). Trimming removed 3 bases from V and 3 bases from J, with 11 bases in between. The CDR3 sequence is 15 residues long.

This clonotype was seen only a few times. CDR3 residues: CSTDDRGEDGYTF. The CDR3 DNA reads TGCAGTACCGATGACAGGGGAGAGGATGGCTACACCTTC. J is TRBJ1-2 and V is TRBV29-1; 8 positions match TRBD1. This CDR3 comprises 13 residues. CDR1 is SQVTM and CDR2 is ANQGSEA in the germline V gene.

This clonotype was seen many times. CDR3 sequence: CSARVRRQGGEQYF. The CDR3 DNA reads TGCAGTGCTAGAGTTAGGCGACAGGGGGGCGAGCAGTACTTC. The V and J genes are TRBV20-1 and TRBJ2-7; 9 nucleotides line up with TRBD1. The V gene end was trimmed by 1 base and the J gene end by 6 bases; junction bases not matched to a gene: 7. The CDR3 has 14 residues. The germline V gene has CDR1 DFQATT and CDR2 SNEGSKA (reference sequence).

This clonotype was seen only a few times. The chain uses TRBV27 and TRBJ1-6; D is undetermined. In germline, CDR1 is MNHEY, CDR2 SMNVEV (reference sequence). The CDR3 covers 13 residues. V lost 3 bases to trimming and J lost 6 bases, with 6 bases between them. This CDR3 reads CASSFASNSPLHF. The CDR3 DNA sequence: TGTGCCAGCAGTTTCGCAAGTAATTCACCCCTCCACTTT.

This clonotype was counted many times. The gene calls are TRBV28 and TRBJ1-2; D is possibly TRBD1 (6 bases). From germline, CDR1 is MDHEN and CDR2 SYDVKM. Trimming left V 3 bases short and J 6 bases short, with 11 bases between. This CDR3 region has 13 residues. CDR3 region: CASSFQGRDGYTF. The CDR3 DNA follows: TGTGCCAGCAGTTTCCAGGGGAGGGATGGCTACACCTTC.

The chain has TRBV7-2 and TRBJ2-3; D ambiguous. The V gene lost 3 bases and the J gene lost 0 bases, with 13 bases spanning the gap. CDR1 and CDR2 from the germline V gene are SGHTA and FQGNSA. This CDR3 is 16 amino acids long. The CDR3 region has the DNA TGTGCCAGCAGCTTCCATAGCACGTCTAGCACAGATACGCAGTATTTT. Its protein product is CASSFHSTSSTDTQYF.

This clonotype was detected ten times or more. The genes are TRBV7-2 and TRBJ2-1; 10 bases agree with TRBD1. J lost 10 bases, V lost 5 bases, and 8 bases had no gene match. Germline values: CDR1 SGHTA, CDR2 FQGNSA. CDR3 length: 14 residues. CDR3 bases: TGTGCCAGCAGCCCCGACAGGGGGCCAAGGGAGCAGTTCTTC. This codes for CASSPDRGPREQFF. The full variable domain, completed using reference TRBV7-2 and TRBJ2-1, is GAGVSQSPSNKVTEKGKDVELRCDPISGHTALYWYRQSLGQGLEFLIYFQGNSAPDKSGLPSDRFSAERTGGSVSTLTIQRTQQEDSAVYLCASSPDRGPREQFFGPGTRLTVL.

This clonotype was recorded many times. V gene TRBV12-3 or TRBV12-4 combines with J gene TRBJ1-2; 7 bases are a match to TRBD1. V gave up 1 base and J gave up 6 bases; unmatched junction bases: 5. The CDR3 covers 14 residues. The CDR3 sequence: CASSLGQGLNGYTF. CDR3 DNA: TGTGCCAGCAGTTTAGGACAGGGCTTGAATGGCTACACCTTC.

Ten or more counts support this clonotype. This chain joins TRBV20-1 and TRBJ1-2; tentatively, D is TRBD1 (5 bases). The CDR3 runs 13 residues. The V gene's germline CDR1 is DFQATT and CDR2 SNEGSKA (reference sequence). CDR3 in DNA: TGCAGCGCCTTAAAGACAGCTAACTATGGCTACACCTTC. This encodes CSALKTANYGYTF.

The rearrangement joins TRBV3-1 to TRBJ2-7, with 10 bases matching TRBD1. The CDR3 loop spans 18 amino acids. CDR1 is LGHDT and CDR2 is YNNKEL in the germline V gene (reference sequence). V shed 1 base, J shed 2 bases, and the junction held 11 bases outside the gene matches. CDR3 residues: CASSQGALGTGVAYEQYF. DNA of the CDR3: TGTGCCAGCAGCCAAGGGGCCCTCGGGACAGGGGTAGCCTACGAGCAGTACTTC.

J is TRBJ2-2 and V is TRBV12-3 or TRBV12-4; TRBD2 agrees at 7 bases. The CDR3 contains 15 residues. The V segment lost 1 base and the J segment 3 bases; nucleotides outside the gene matches: 2. CDR3 region: CASSLGGGDTGELFF. The CDR3 DNA is TGTGCCAGCAGTTTAGGGGGAGGGGACACCGGGGAGCTGTTTTTT.

This clonotype was detected a few times. Since a much larger clone is just one base distant, this may be a read error. This chain connects TRBV10-3 to TRBJ2-7, with D hard to call. Trimming pared 2 bases from V and 3 bases from J, leaving 5 bases between. There are 12 residues in the CDR3. Germline values: CDR1 ENHRY, CDR2 SYGVKD. Here the CDR3 reads CAISEPGYEQYF. Here the CDR3 DNA reads TGTGCCATCAGTGAGCCTGGCTACGAGCAGTACTTC.

This clonotype was seen a handful of times. The chain combines TRBV5-5 with TRBJ1-5; 12 nucleotides line up with TRBD1. Germline loops: CDR1 SGHKS, CDR2 YYEKEE (reference sequence). V lost 5 bases to trimming and J lost 5 bases; unmatched junction nucleotides: 2. The CDR3 is 14 amino acids. The DNA for the CDR3 is TGTGCCAGCAGTCGGGACAGGGGGCATCAGCCCCAGCATTTT. Protein: CASSRDRGHQPQHF.

This clonotype was detected only a few times. This rearrangement joins TRBV4-2 to TRBJ2-5; D might be TRBD1 or TRBD2, each matching 6 bases. The germline gives CDR1 LGHNA, CDR2 YNFKEQ. This CDR3 is 14 amino acids long. Between the trimmed V and J ends, which lost 1 base and 5 bases, there was a span of 11 bases. CDR3 loop: CASSQGGAGETQYF. CDR3 nucleotides: TGTGCCAGCAGCCAAGGGGGGGCCGGGGAGACCCAGTACTTC.

The sample holds a few counts of this clonotype. The V call is TRBV20-1, the J call TRBJ1-1; D perhaps matches TRBD1 (6 bases). Germline loops: CDR1 DFQATT, CDR2 SNEGSKA (reference sequence). The CDR3 runs to 13 residues. The ends were cut back, 1 base at V and 1 base at J, with 7 bases in the middle. The CDR3 DNA sequence: TGCAGTGCTAGAGGGACAGAGAACACTGAAGCTTTCTTT. Protein sequence: CSARGTENTEAFF.

This clonotype has just a few counts. The chain couples TRBV2 to TRBJ2-2; 8 bases line up with TRBD1. Per the germline V gene, CDR1 is SNHLY and CDR2 is FYNNEI. V trimming: 7 bases; J trimming: 6 bases; junction bases outside the gene matches: 4. The CDR3 loop spans 13 amino acids. The CDR3 loop reads CASIAGGPGELFF. CDR3 sequence (DNA): TGTGCCAGCATAGCAGGGGGCCCCGGGGAGCTGTTTTTT.

The rearrangement joins TRBV7-2 to TRBJ1-2; D is unresolved. V was cut by 1 base and J by 2 bases, with 11 bases left in between. The CDR3 is 15 residues long. Germline loops: CDR1 SGHTA, CDR2 FQGNSA. CDR3 sequence: CASSLDRSANYGYTF. The CDR3 nucleotides are TGTGCCAGCAGCTTAGATCGTTCAGCCAACTATGGCTACACCTTC. The complete variable domain, with remaining parts taken from reference TRBV7-2 and TRBJ1-2, reads GAGVSQSPSNKVTEKGKDVELRCDPISGHTALYWYRQSLGQGLEFLIYFQGNSAPDKSGLPSDRFSAERTGGSVSTLTIQRTQQEDSAVYLCASSLDRSANYGYTFGSGTRLTVV.

The V call is TRBV6-5, the J call TRBJ1-3; D is ambiguous. Per germline, CDR1 MNHEY and CDR2 SVGAGI. The CDR3 consists of 15 residues. Deletions cut 6 bases from V and 2 bases from J, with 14 bases between. The CDR3 reads CASSRGRRPGNTIYF. In DNA, the CDR3 is TGTGCCAGCAGCCGAGGCCGAAGACCTGGAAACACCATATATTTT.